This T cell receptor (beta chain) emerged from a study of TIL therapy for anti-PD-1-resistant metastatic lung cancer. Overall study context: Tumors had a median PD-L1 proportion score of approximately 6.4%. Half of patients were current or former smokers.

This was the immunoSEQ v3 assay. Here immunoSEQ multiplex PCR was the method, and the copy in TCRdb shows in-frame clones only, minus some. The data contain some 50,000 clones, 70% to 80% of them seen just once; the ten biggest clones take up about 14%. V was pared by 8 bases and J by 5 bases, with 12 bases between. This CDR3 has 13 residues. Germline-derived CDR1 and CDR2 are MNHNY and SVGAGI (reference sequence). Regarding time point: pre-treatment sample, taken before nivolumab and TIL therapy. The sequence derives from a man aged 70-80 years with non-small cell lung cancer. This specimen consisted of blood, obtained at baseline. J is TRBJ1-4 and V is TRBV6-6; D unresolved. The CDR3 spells CASGLWENEKLFF. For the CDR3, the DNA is TGTGCCAGCGGACTCTGGGAAAATGAAAAACTGTTTTTT.